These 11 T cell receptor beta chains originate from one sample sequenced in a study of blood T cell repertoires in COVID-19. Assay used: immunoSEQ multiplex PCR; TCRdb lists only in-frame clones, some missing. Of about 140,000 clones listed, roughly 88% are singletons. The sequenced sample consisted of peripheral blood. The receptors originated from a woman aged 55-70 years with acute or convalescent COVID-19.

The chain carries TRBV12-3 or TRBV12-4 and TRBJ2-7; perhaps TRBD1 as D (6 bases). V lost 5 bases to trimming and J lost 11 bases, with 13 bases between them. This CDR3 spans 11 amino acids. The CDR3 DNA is TGTGCCAGCAGTCTCCGACAGGATAAGTACTTC. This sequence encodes CASSLRQDKYF.

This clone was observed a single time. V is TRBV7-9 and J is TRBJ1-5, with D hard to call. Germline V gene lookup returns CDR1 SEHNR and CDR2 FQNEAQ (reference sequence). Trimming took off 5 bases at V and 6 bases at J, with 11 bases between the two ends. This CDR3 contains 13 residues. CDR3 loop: CASSPGLAQPQHF. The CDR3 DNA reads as TGTGCCAGCAGCCCGGGTCTGGCTCAGCCCCAGCATTTT.

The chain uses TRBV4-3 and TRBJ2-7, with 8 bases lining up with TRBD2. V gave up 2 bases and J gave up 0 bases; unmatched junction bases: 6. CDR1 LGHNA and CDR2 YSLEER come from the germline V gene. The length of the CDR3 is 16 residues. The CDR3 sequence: CASSQHAGGRSYEQYF. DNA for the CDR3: TGCGCCAGCAGCCAACACGCGGGGGGCCGCTCCTACGAGCAGTACTTC.

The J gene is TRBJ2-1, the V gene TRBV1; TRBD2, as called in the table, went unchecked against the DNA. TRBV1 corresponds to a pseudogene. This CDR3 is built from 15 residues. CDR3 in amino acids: CTSPATSGPYNEQFF. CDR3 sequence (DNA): TGCACCAGCCCCGCTACTAGCGGACCCTACAATGAGCAGTTCTTC.

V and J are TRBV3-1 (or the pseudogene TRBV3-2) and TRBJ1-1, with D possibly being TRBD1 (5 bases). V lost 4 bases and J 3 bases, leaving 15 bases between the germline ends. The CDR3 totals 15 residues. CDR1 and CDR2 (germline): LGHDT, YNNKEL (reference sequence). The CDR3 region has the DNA TGTGCCAGCAGCCCCCTCGGGGGGAGGCACACTGAAGCTTTCTTT. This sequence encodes CASSPLGGRHTEAFF.

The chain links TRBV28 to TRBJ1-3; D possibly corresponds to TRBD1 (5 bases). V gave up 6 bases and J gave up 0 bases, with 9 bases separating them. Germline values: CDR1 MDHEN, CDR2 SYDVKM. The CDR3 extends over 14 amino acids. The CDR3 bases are TGTGCCAGCAGAGGGGAATACTCTGGAAACACCATATATTTT. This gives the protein CASRGEYSGNTIYF.

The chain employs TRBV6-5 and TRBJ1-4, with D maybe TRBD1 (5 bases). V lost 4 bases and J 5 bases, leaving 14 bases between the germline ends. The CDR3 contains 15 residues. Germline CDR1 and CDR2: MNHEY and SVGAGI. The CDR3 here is CASSLFGAGNEKLFF. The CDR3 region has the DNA TGTGCCAGCAGTTTATTTGGGGCGGGGAATGAAAAACTGTTTTTT.

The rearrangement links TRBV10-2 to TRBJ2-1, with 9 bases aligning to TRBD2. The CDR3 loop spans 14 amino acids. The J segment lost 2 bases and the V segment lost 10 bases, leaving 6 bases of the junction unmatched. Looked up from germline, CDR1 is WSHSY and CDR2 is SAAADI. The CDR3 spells CATGGLAAYNEQFF. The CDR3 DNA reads TGCGCCACCGGGGGACTAGCAGCCTACAATGAGCAGTTCTTC.

The CDR3 here is CASSPQPTGNYGYTF. CDR3 nucleotide sequence: TGCGCCAGCAGCCCCCAGCCAACAGGGAACTATGGCTACACCTTC. The rearrangement links TRBV4-3 to TRBJ1-2; D perhaps matches TRBD1 (6 bases). V lost 4 bases, J lost 2 bases, and 14 bases lay in between. The CDR3 extends over 15 amino acids. Germline-derived CDR1 and CDR2 are LGHNA and YSLEER.

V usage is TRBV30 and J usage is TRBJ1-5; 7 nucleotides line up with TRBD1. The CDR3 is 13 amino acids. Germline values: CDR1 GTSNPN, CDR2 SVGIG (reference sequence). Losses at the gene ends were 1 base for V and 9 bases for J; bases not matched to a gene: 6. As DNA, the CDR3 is TGTGCCTGGAGTGACAGGGGTGGGGGGCCCCAGCATTTT. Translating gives CAWSDRGGGPQHF.

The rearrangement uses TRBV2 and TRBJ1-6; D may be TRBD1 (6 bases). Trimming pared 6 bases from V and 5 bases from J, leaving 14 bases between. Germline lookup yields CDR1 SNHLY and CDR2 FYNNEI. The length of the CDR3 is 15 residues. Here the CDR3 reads CASSLRTVNNSPLHF. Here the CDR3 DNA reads TGTGCCAGCAGCCTACGGACAGTTAATAATTCACCCCTCCACTTT.